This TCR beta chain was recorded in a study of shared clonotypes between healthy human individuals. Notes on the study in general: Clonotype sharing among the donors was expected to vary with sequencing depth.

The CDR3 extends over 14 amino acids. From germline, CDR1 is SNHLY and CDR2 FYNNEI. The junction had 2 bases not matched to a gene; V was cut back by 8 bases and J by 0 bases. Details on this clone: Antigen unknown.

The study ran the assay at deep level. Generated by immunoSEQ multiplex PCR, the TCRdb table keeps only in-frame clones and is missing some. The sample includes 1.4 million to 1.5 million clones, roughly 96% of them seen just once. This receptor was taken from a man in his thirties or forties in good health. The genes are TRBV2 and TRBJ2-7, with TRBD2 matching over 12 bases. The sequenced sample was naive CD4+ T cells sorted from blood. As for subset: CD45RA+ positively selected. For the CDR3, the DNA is TGTGCCAGCGGACTAGCGGGATTCTCCTACGAGCAGTACTTC. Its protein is CASGLAGFSYEQYF.